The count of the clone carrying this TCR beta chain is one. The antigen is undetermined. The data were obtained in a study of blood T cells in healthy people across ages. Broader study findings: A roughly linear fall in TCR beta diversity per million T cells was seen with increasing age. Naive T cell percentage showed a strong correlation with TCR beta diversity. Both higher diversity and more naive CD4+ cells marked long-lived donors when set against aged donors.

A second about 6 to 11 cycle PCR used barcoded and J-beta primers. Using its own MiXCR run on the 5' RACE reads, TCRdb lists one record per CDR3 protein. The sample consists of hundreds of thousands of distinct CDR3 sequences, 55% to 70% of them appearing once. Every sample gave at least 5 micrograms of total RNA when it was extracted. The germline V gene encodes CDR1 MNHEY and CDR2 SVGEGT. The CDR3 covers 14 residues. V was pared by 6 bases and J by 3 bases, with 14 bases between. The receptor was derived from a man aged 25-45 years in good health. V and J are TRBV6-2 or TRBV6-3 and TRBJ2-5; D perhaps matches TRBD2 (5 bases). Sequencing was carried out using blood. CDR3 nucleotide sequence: TGTGCCAGCAGGATGTTGACTACAAAAGAGACCCAGTACTTC. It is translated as CASRMLTTKETQYF.